This T cell receptor beta chain was sequenced for a study of cytomegalovirus exposure and HLA in healthy donors (dated by TCRdb to 2016 to 2017). General notes on the study: An earlier analysis of some 500 of the donors reported approximately 270 Gb of sequence data and around 120 million unique TCR beta sequences from 150 million to 200 million T cells. The study profiled the T cell repertoires of around 700 subjects by immunosequencing and related them to cytomegalovirus serostatus. Along with the roughly 670-subject first cohort, a separate validation cohort of over 90 different subjects was used. HLA typing covered class I and class II loci at four-digit resolution. A later analysis re-examined previously published TCR beta repertoires from about 700 donors and added high-resolution HLA genotyping to investigate patterns of TCR occurrence. The study aimed to test whether signatures of past pathogen exposure could be identified by cataloging public T cell receptors. Rather than using new phenotypic data, the later analysis identified candidate immune exposures from TCR beta sequences and from how often those sequences occurred across donors. On average, around 240,000 unique TCR beta nucleotide sequences were sequenced per donor among about 400 genotyped donors of the cohort, with approximately 18% of those sequences being non-productive. An earlier analysis of 587 of the donors applied high-throughput TCR beta sequencing to assess whether each TCR beta V gene segment acted as functional or pseudogenic. Roughly 320 gigabases of sequencing data and about 92 million unique TCR sequences made up an early release that covered several hundred HLA-typed donors. To predict cytomegalovirus infection status, the study brought together high-throughput TCR immunosequencing, statistical association of individual TCRs with disease status, and machine learning. Because of strong linkage in the cohort, four or five DR-DQ haplotypes were treated as single units for association and clustering. A later genetic analysis used genome-wide SNP genotypes for about three fifths of the 666 donors, treating that subset as a discovery cohort. Every repertoire in the discovery cohort had been generated on one and the same sequencing platform. Of the 398 genotyped donors, over 70% fell in the genetic ancestry cluster associated with self-reported Caucasian donors. Typing coverage varied by locus: roughly 629-630 donors for A, B, C, DRB1 and DQB1; more than 500 for DQA1; 600 to 610 for DPA1; around 490 for DPB1. Alongside the repertoire data, information on donor age, sex, ethnicity and CMV serostatus was compiled.

What the research found in general, with its limitations: The authors suggested that the approach could potentially be extended to other disease states and immunological phenotypes. Linkage disequilibrium might explain the correlated functional status among segregating V segments, but an unknown experimental factor could not be excluded. Specific HLA alleles were associated with more than 15,000 TCR beta sequences at a false discovery rate of 0.05 in a later analysis. Some IMGT-functional V segments, including TRBV6-2 and TRBV6-3, could not be distinguished by the 87-base-pair reads and were therefore excluded. Across donors, most TCR sequences were observed very rarely, whereas some public TCRs were present in many individuals. Broadly in line with IMGT annotations, most TCR beta V segments showed up in productive rearrangements about 87% or about 30% of the time in an earlier analysis of approximately 600 of the donors. A later genetic analysis associated a missense DCLRE1C variant with V-gene and J-gene trimming of TCR beta chains, and an independent cohort replicated the association. Because HLA typing was unavailable for some donors at each locus, only the typed subset was used in association tests. In a later analysis, HLA-associated TCR beta chains showed more clonal expansion and lower generation probabilities than non-associated chains that were equally common. In both the original and validation cohorts, the classifier was reported to diagnose cytomegalovirus status with high specificity and sensitivity. A later analysis reported that several top co-occurrence clusters appeared linked to parvovirus B19, influenza, CMV and Epstein-Barr virus. A cluster of highly shared sequence variants was judged likely to be a technical artifact of the sequencing pipeline. Because counts were too low, around 17 rarely observed V segments, including chromosome 9 orphons, were left out of the earlier analysis of some 640 of the donors. Sequencing depth was assumed to be roughly uniform across donors in the presence/absence analyses, though that assumption may not hold. In vitro tests confirmed that a few of the cytomegalovirus-associated TCR beta chains recognize cytomegalovirus antigens. This cohort had only TCR beta chains sequenced, and the lack of alpha or paired-chain data limited which features could be detected. A further reported finding was that TCR beta sequences accurately predicted the HLA-A and HLA-B alleles for most subjects in the first cohort. Immune exposure information for the cohort was limited to CMV serostatus. In the study, around 160 TCR beta chains were listed as associated with cytomegalovirus. When HLA alleles, especially DR and DQ, strongly co-occurred, TCR associations were difficult to assign to individual alleles. In a later genetic analysis, fewer N-insertions in productive TCRs were reported among donors in an Asian-associated ancestry cluster than the roughly 640-donor mean. In a later analysis, most CMV-associated TCR beta chains were found to appear HLA-restricted, with HLA associations seemingly driven largely by CMV exposure. In a later analysis, the rate of TCR association differed among HLA loci, with DRB1 alleles having the most associated TCRs and HLA-C alleles having the fewest.

Libraries were constructed by the immunoSEQ multiplex PCR assay. For the multiplex PCR, a mixture combining 60 forward primers for TCR Vbeta segments and 13 reverse primers for TCR Jbeta segments was used. Amplification of the CDR3 region of rearranged TCR beta genes was performed with a multiplex PCR assay on genomic DNA. The amplified TCR beta libraries were sequenced on the Illumina HiSeq System as 87-base-pair reads. Concerning the study's data processing: In a later analysis, around 80 million unique TCR beta chains were counted across the approximately 620 repertoires, and about 9.9 million of these chains were shared by at least two donors. Raw reads were error-corrected and collapsed into unique sequences by a nearest-neighbor algorithm in which closely related sequences were merged to remove PCR and sequencing errors. To assign V, D and J gene segments, CDR3 sequences were aligned to IMGT reference sequences. For a sequence to be retained, at least a six-nucleotide match to both a V gene segment and a J gene segment was required. A rearrangement was called productive if the CDR3 had no stop codons and remained in frame with V and J, and every other rearrangement was called non-productive. Following IMGT convention, CDR3 was defined as the stretch from the second conserved V-encoded cysteine to the conserved J-encoded phenylalanine. Sequences without an unambiguous match to a single V gene segment were excluded from the earlier analysis of about 630 of the donors. An earlier analysis of approximately 590 of the donors classified V segments as functional when productive rearrangements were above 56.7% and as segregating when the standard deviation between donors was above 5%. To diagnose cytomegalovirus status from the catalog of TCR beta chain sequences, a statistical classification framework was built. In a later analysis, V and J genes were assigned by comparing TCR nucleotide sequences against IMGT/GENE-DB human TR gene sequences. Using the TCRdist pipeline, a later analysis assigned CDR3 sequences along with most-parsimonious VDJ recombination scenarios. In a later analysis, every TCR beta chain was defined by the combination of its CDR3 amino acid sequence and its V-gene family, and reads without a unique V-gene family were dropped. A later analysis removed several hundred highly shared, low-generation-probability nucleotide sequences to deal with suspected cross-contamination and a sequencing artifact. In a later analysis, a clonal expansion index for each public chain was calculated from normalized within-repertoire ranks of inferred template counts. Generation probabilities in a later analysis came from a VDJ recombination model fitted to out-of-frame rearrangements, and those results were checked against IGoR. In a later analysis, hypergeometric tests were used to score TCR-TCR, TCR-HLA and TCR-CMV co-occurrence, with a repertoire-size bias correction applied to TCR pairs. False discovery rates were estimated in a later analysis by permuting HLA or CMV assignments 20 times. In a later analysis, co-occurring TCRs were grouped with DBSCAN, and TCRdist sequence similarity was added when clustering was performed within HLA-allele-positive subsets. Co-occurrence clustering excluded repertoires with fewer than 30,000 or more than 120,000 public chains, plus five with anomalous nucleotide sharing. The source is immuneACCESS, and TCRdb retained only in-frame sequences with V and J called. Part of the clones is not carried over; for the studies checked, unresolved V genes explain less than half of this, and the remainder is unexplained. That table furnishes V, J and clone size, whereas the DNA furnished D and trimming. The sample has about 130,000 clones on record. The ten biggest clones cover around 1.6% of the sample.

The CDR3 has 15 amino acids, counting the end cysteine and phenylalanine. Just CDR3 DNA is preserved here, 45 bases in frame from base 1. CDR1 and CDR2 are read off the germline V gene (reference sequence) as LNHDA and SQIVND. Germline trimming: 4 bases from V, 4 bases from J; junction bases outside gene matches: 7. The cohort was made up of hundreds of healthy bone marrow donors. At the time of sampling, every cohort member was nominally healthy, though immune exposures that went unrecorded were likely present. The donor was CMV seropositive and belonged to the group of 250 to 350 seropositive cohort members. A peripheral blood sample was provided by each donor, and peripheral blood mononuclear cells were used for TCR beta sequencing. The Qiagen DNeasy Blood Extraction Kit was used to extract genomic DNA from the blood cell samples. To note about this clone: Its binding antigen is unknown.

The TCR was taken from a woman between 35 and 50 years old in good health and CMV-seropositive. The sample consisted of PBMCs. The chain is encoded by TRBV19 joined to TRBJ2-1; the junction holds 7 bases that match TRBD2. The DNA reads TGTGCCAGTAGTACCACCGGGACTATGTACAATGAGCAGTTCTTC. This yields the protein CASSTTGTMYNEQFF.